The 19 T cell receptor beta chains reported below all come from one sample, sequenced in a study of T cells in Graves' hyperthyroidism and ophthalmopathy. RNA transcripts yielded amplified TCR beta CDR3 regions. The TCR CDR3 was amplified in a first-round RT-PCR using the HTBI primer set. TCRdb recomputed calls from the multiplex PCR reads with MiXCR, one row per CDR3 protein. The data show roughly 130,000 distinct CDR3 sequences, over 20% seen once. Material: blood. These receptor sequences come from a woman aged 45-65 years with Graves' hyperthyroidism that later progressed to Graves' ophthalmopathy.

This clonotype was recorded many times. The rearrangement joins TRBV6-5 to TRBJ1-1; the match to TRBD1 covers 9 bases. CDR3 length equals 18 residues. The V gene end was trimmed by 2 bases and the J gene end by 3 bases; junction bases not matched to a gene: 13. Looked up from germline, CDR1 is MNHEY and CDR2 is SVGAGI. CDR3 in amino acids: CASSYPSGQGVRDTEAFF. CDR3 coding DNA: TGTGCCAGCAGTTACCCATCGGGACAGGGAGTTCGGGACACTGAAGCTTTCTTT.

The V call is TRBV19, the J call TRBJ1-4; the D gene is possibly TRBD1 (5 bases). Germline values: CDR1 LNHDA, CDR2 SQIVND (reference sequence). Trimming cost V 7 bases and J 7 bases, with 13 bases left between them. The CDR3 totals 13 residues. The CDR3 DNA is TGTGCCAGTATGGGGCAGGAGAGTGAAAAACTGTTTTTT. Residues: CASMGQESEKLFF.

The gene calls are TRBV28 and TRBJ2-5; 7 positions agree with TRBD2. Germline V gene data show CDR1 as MDHEN and CDR2 as SYDVKM. The CDR3 loop spans 14 amino acids. Trimming at V came to 6 bases and at J to 4 bases, leaving 8 bases not matched to a gene. CDR3 coding DNA: TGTGCCAGCAGCCGGGGAGGGCCGCGAGAGACCCAGTACTTC. Translating it yields CASSRGGPRETQYF.

This clonotype was seen ten or more times. J is TRBJ2-1 and V is TRBV11-2, with TRBD2 matching 8 bases. In germline, CDR1 is SGHAT, CDR2 FQNNGV. The CDR3 runs 15 residues. J was trimmed by 7 bases and V by 1 base; bases with no gene match: 6. The chain's CDR3 is CASSLVVTSGNEQFF. CDR3 nucleotides: TGTGCCAGCAGCTTAGTTGTAACTAGCGGAAATGAGCAGTTCTTC.

This clonotype showed up many times. The rearrangement links TRBV11-2 to TRBJ2-5; TRBD2 matches 9 bases. The germline V gene has CDR1 SGHAT and CDR2 FQNNGV. The CDR3 is 14 amino acids. With 5 bases clipped from V and 7 bases from J, the junction kept 8 bases outside the gene matches. CDR3 coding DNA: TGTGCCAGCAGCCGAGCGGGAGGCGATGGGACCCAGTACTTC. It codes for CASSRAGGDGTQYF.

This clonotype came up many times. The genes are TRBV27 and TRBJ2-7; 11 nucleotides align to TRBD2. The CDR3 has 14 residues. Germline CDR1 MNHEY, CDR2 SMNVEV (reference sequence). V trimming: 5 bases; J trimming: 0 bases; junction bases outside the gene matches: 0. CDR3 loop: CASSGTSGSYEQYF. CDR3 coding DNA: TGTGCCAGCAGTGGGACTAGCGGCTCCTACGAGCAGTACTTC.

The rearrangement uses TRBV19 and TRBJ2-1; TRBD2 agrees at 8 bases. The J call is in doubt because the DNA end fits TRBJ2-7 better. The CDR3 has 17 amino acids. Germline assignment: CDR1 LNHDA and CDR2 SQIVND (reference sequence). The CDR3 is CASSADRASGFYNEQYF. CDR3 nucleotides: TGTGCCAGTAGTGCCGACCGTGCTAGCGGGTTTTACAATGAGCAGTACTTC.

The chain recombines TRBV4-1 with TRBJ1-1; 7 bases are shared with TRBD1. Germline CDR1 is MGHRA and CDR2 is YSYEKL. This CDR3 has 12 amino acids. V was clipped by 2 bases and J by 7 bases; unmatched bases: 1. CDR3 loop: CASSQTGVEAFF. Written as DNA, the CDR3 is TGCGCCAGCAGCCAAACAGGGGTTGAAGCTTTCTTT.

At least ten counts were recorded for this clonotype. The chain's CDR3 is CASSYSSFRGVGANVLTF. CDR3 in DNA: TGTGCCAGCAGTTACTCGAGTTTTCGGGGAGTCGGGGCCAACGTCCTGACTTTC. J is TRBJ2-6 and V is TRBV6-5, with a weak D call TRBD2 (5 bases). The CDR3 consists of 18 residues. Between the trimmed V and J ends, which lost 0 bases and 4 bases, there was a span of 16 bases. Germline CDR1 MNHEY, CDR2 SVGAGI.

The CDR3 loop reads CASSTRQGVGYTF. CDR3 nucleotides: TGTGCCAGCAGCACTCGACAGGGCGTAGGCTACACCTTC. This rearrangement joins TRBV11-2 to TRBJ1-2; 7 bases fit TRBD1. Germline lookup yields CDR1 SGHAT and CDR2 FQNNGV. The CDR3 totals 13 residues. J was trimmed by 8 bases and V by 5 bases; bases with no gene match: 8. The full variable domain, in which reference TRBV11-2 and TRBJ1-2 provide the parts outside the CDR3, is EAGVAQSPRYKIIEKRQSVAFWCNPISGHATLYWYQQILGQGPKLLIQFQNNGVVDDSQLPKDRFSAERLKGVDSTLKIQPAKLEDSAVYLCASSTRQGVGYTFGSGTRLTVV.

This clonotype was seen at least ten times. The V and J genes are TRBV6-1 and TRBJ1-1; the D is unclear. The V end lost 4 bases, the J end lost 5 bases, and 8 bases lay between the germline ends. Per germline, CDR1 MNHNS and CDR2 SASEGT. This CDR3 is built from 12 residues. CDR3 DNA sequence: TGTGCCAGCAGTGTCCGGGGAACTGAAGCTTTCTTT. Translated: CASSVRGTEAFF.

This clonotype was observed a handful of times. The chain is built from TRBV6-5 and TRBJ1-2; 9 bases match TRBD1. The V and J ends lost 6 bases and 1 base, in that order; junction bases with no gene match: 9. This CDR3 contains 16 residues. Per the germline V gene, CDR1 is MNHEY and CDR2 is SVGAGI. The CDR3, as DNA: TGTGCCAGCAGGTTACCGGGACAGGGAGTTAACTATGGCTACACCTTC. Amino acids: CASRLPGQGVNYGYTF.

This clonotype was counted a few times. The chain links TRBV6-2 or TRBV6-3 to TRBJ1-6; 10 nucleotides agree with TRBD1. The CDR3 runs 13 residues. Per germline, CDR1 MNHEY and CDR2 SVGEGT. With 10 bases clipped from V and 8 bases from J, the junction kept 5 bases outside the gene matches. The CDR3 protein is CATTDRGDSPLHF. The CDR3 DNA reads TGTGCCACCACGGACAGGGGGGATTCACCCCTCCACTTT.

J is TRBJ2-3 and V is TRBV12-3 or TRBV12-4, with D possibly called TRBD1 or TRBD2 (5 bases each). The germline V and J ends were trimmed by 3 bases and 11 bases, with 15 bases remaining between them. The CDR3 is 13 residues long. The CDR3 here is CASSFSGTRGQYF. Written as DNA, the CDR3 is TGTGCCAGCAGTTTTTCCGGGACCCGGGGGCAGTATTTT.

The V and J genes are TRBV19 and TRBJ1-4, with D uncertain. Trimming stripped 5 bases from V and 0 bases from J, with 7 bases between. This CDR3 is 14 amino acids long. Germline assignment: CDR1 LNHDA and CDR2 SQIVND (reference sequence). The CDR3 DNA is TGTGCCAGTAGTGCAACTGCAACTAATGAAAAACTGTTTTTT. The encoded protein is CASSATATNEKLFF.

This clonotype was seen repeatedly, ten times or more. The chain has TRBV5-1 and TRBJ2-6, with unresolved D. Germline lookup yields CDR1 SGHRS and CDR2 YFSETQ. CDR3 length equals 18 residues. Trimming left V 0 bases short and J 0 bases short, with 13 bases between. CDR3 sequence reads: CASSLDAAHSSGANVLTF. DNA of the CDR3: TGCGCCAGCAGCTTGGATGCGGCGCATAGCTCTGGGGCCAACGTCCTGACTTTC.

The V and J genes are TRBV27 and TRBJ2-1; 7 nucleotides agree with TRBD2. Trimming cost V 8 bases and J 9 bases; bases outside gene matches: 4. Germline V gene data show CDR1 as MNHEY and CDR2 as SMNVEV (reference sequence). The CDR3 is made up of 11 amino acids. The CDR3 bases are TGTGCCAGCGGGAGGGCCGGTGAGCAGTTCTTC. Translated, it gives CASGRAGEQFF.

This clonotype was detected only once. The rearrangement joins TRBV2 to TRBJ2-1, with 7 positions matching TRBD2. This CDR3 has 15 residues. The V gene end was trimmed by 8 bases and the J gene end by 2 bases; junction bases not matched to a gene: 9. Germline values: CDR1 SNHLY, CDR2 FYNNEI. The CDR3 nucleotides read TGTGCCAGCCGCGAATGGGACTACACCTACAATGAGCAGTTCTTC. It translates to CASREWDYTYNEQFF.

The J gene is TRBJ1-4, the V gene TRBV6-5, with TRBD1 as a possible D gene (5 bases). CDR3 length: 16 amino acids. V was cut by 0 bases and J by 0 bases, with 8 bases left in between. CDR1 and CDR2 (germline): MNHEY, SVGAGI. The CDR3 here is CASSYSRGSTNEKLFF. The CDR3, as DNA: TGTGCCAGCAGTTACTCGAGGGGTTCAACTAATGAAAAACTGTTTTTT.